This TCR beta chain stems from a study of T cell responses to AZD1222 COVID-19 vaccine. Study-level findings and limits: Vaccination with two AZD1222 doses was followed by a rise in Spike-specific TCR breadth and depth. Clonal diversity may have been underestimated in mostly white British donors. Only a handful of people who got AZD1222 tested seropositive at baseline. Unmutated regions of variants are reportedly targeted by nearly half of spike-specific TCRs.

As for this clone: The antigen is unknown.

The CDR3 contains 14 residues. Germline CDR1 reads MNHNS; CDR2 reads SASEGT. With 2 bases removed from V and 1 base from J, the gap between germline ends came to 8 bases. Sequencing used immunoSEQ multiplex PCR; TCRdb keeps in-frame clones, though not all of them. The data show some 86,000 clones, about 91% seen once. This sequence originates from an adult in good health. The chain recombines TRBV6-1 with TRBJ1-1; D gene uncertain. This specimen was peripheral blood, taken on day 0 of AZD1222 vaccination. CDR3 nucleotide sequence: TGTGCCAGCAGTGAATTGGGAGCGAACACTGAAGCTTTCTTT. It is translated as CASSELGANTEAFF.